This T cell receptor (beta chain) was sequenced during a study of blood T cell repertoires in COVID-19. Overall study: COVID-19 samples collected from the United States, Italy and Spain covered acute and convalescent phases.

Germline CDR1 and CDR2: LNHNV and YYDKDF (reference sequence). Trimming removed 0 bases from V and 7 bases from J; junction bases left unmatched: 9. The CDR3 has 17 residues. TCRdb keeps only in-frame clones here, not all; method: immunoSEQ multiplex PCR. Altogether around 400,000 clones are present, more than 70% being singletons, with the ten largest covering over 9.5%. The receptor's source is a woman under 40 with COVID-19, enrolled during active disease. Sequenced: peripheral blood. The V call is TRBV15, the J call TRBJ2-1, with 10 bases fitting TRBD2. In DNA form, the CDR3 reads TGTGCCACCAGCAGAGATCCAGCGGGAGGGCTAGTGAATGAGCAGTTCTTC. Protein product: CATSRDPAGGLVNEQFF. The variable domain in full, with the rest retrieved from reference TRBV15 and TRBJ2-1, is DAMVIQNPRYQVTQFGKPVTLSCSQTLNHNVMYWYQQKSSQAPKLLFHYYDKDFNNEADTPDNFQSRRPNTSFCFLDIRSPGLGDTAMYLCATSRDPAGGLVNEQFFGPGTRLTVL.